Listed here are 28 T cell receptor beta chains from one sample, sequenced in a study of T cell clones after liver transplantation. Assay used: immunoSEQ multiplex PCR; TCRdb lists only in-frame clones, some missing. The table lists approximately 68,000 clones, 80% of them singletons. Sample: CD4+ T cells from blood, taken before liver transplant. The receptors derive from a human donor who received a liver transplant.

The chain carries TRBV28 and TRBJ2-3, with D unclear. Deletions cut 3 bases from V and 5 bases from J, with 6 bases between. The CDR3 length is 12 residues. The germline V gene has CDR1 MDHEN and CDR2 SYDVKM. The CDR3 here is CASSFWGDTQYF. For the CDR3, the DNA is TGTGCCAGCAGTTTTTGGGGAGATACGCAGTATTTT.

A remark on this clone: The sample carries other DNA sequences with the same CDR3. The rearrangement uses TRBV28 and TRBJ2-7; D might be TRBD2 (6 bases). Germline-derived CDR1 and CDR2 are MDHEN and SYDVKM. The CDR3 length is 14 residues. Trimming stripped 2 bases from V and 0 bases from J, with 8 bases between. CDR3 bases: TGTGCCAGCAGTTTAGGGGGGAGCTCCTACGAGCAGTACTTC. Protein product: CASSLGGSSYEQYF.

This chain links TRBV27 with TRBJ1-1, with TRBD1 as a possible D gene (5 bases). The V gene's germline CDR1 is MNHEY and CDR2 SMNVEV (reference sequence). The CDR3 runs 13 residues. Trimming removed 10 bases from V and 0 bases from J, with 12 bases in between. The CDR3 loop is CATRQTLNTEAFF. CDR3 DNA sequence: TGTGCCACGCGACAGACCCTGAACACTGAAGCTTTCTTT.

The chain carries TRBV15 and TRBJ2-7; D remains unclear. CDR1 is LNHNV, CDR2 YYDKDF, per germline (reference sequence). V lost 0 bases and J lost 3, with 6 bases in between. The CDR3 extends over 13 amino acids. The DNA of the CDR3 is TGTGCCACCAGCAGAGAACGACTCTACGAGCAGTACTTC. Translated, it gives CATSRERLYEQYF.

The J gene is TRBJ1-4, the V gene TRBV4-1; perhaps TRBD1 as D (6 bases). CDR1 and CDR2 (germline): MGHRA, YSYEKL. Trimming took off 1 base at V and 4 bases at J, with 13 bases between the two ends. The CDR3 covers 16 residues. The CDR3 nucleotides read TGCGCCAGCAGCCAAGCGGGGGGACACATTAATGAAAAACTGTTTTTT. Translated, it gives CASSQAGGHINEKLFF.

This clone has just one count. The chain recombines TRBV6-6 with TRBJ2-3, with D maybe TRBD1 (6 bases). The CDR3 runs 14 residues. Per the germline V gene, CDR1 is MNHNY and CDR2 is SVGAGI (reference sequence). Trimming left V 6 bases short and J 4 bases short, with 14 bases between. CDR3 coding DNA: TGTGCCAGCAGACAGGGTAGGGTAGCAGATACGCAGTATTTT. It specifies CASRQGRVADTQYF.

This clone was seen once. CDR3 region: CASSSTGQGAGEQYF. CDR3 sequence (DNA): TGTGCCAGCAGTTCTACGGGACAGGGGGCTGGCGAGCAGTACTTC. This chain links TRBV6-6 with TRBJ2-7; 12 bases fit TRBD1. Losses at the gene ends were 4 bases for V and 6 bases for J; bases not matched to a gene: 7. The CDR3 extends over 15 amino acids. From germline, CDR1 is MNHNY and CDR2 SVGAGI (reference sequence).

The chain recombines TRBV9 with TRBJ1-4; 9 bases map to TRBD1. CDR3 length: 16 residues. CDR1 is SGDLS, CDR2 YYNGEE, per germline. Trimming at V came to 4 bases and at J to 7 bases, leaving 11 bases not matched to a gene. CDR3 bases: TGTGCCAGCAGCCCACAGCGGGACAGGGTTCTTGAAAAACTGTTTTTT. This codes for CASSPQRDRVLEKLFF. Variable domain in full (rest from reference TRBV9 and TRBJ1-4): DSGVTQTPKHLITATGQRVTLRCSPRSGDLSVYWYQQSLDQGLQFLIQYYNGEERAKGNILERFSAQQFPDLHSELNLSSLELGDSALYFCASSPQRDRVLEKLFFGSGTQLSVL.

The V and J genes are TRBV27 and TRBJ1-2; D is ambiguous. The CDR3 loop spans 9 amino acids. Trimming took 6 bases from V and 6 from J, leaving 2 bases between them. Germline assignment: CDR1 MNHEY and CDR2 SMNVEV (reference sequence). The CDR3 sequence is CASRNGYTF. The CDR3 DNA sequence: TGTGCCAGCAGGAATGGCTACACCTTC.

Only one count was recorded for this clone. The J gene is TRBJ2-7, the V gene TRBV4-2; TRBD2 is a possible D gene (7 bases). Between the trimmed V and J ends, which lost 3 bases and 5 bases, there was a span of 20 bases. The V gene's germline CDR1 is LGHNA and CDR2 YNFKEQ. The length of the CDR3 is 16 residues. The CDR3 region has the DNA TGTGCCAGCAGCCACCCCTGGGGGGGCGAAGAGAACGAGCAGTACTTC. This gives the protein CASSHPWGGEENEQYF.

The chain employs TRBV5-1 and TRBJ1-4, with D unresolved. This CDR3 comprises 16 residues. Between the trimmed V and J ends, which lost 4 bases and 3 bases, there was a span of 16 bases. Germline V lookup: CDR1 SGHRS, CDR2 YFSETQ. CDR3 in amino acids: CASSPSAESANEKLFF. The CDR3 nucleotides are TGCGCCAGCAGCCCCTCTGCCGAGAGCGCTAATGAAAAACTGTTTTTT.

The chain recombines TRBV19 with TRBJ1-5; 10 nucleotides match TRBD1. The germline CDR1 and CDR2 sequences are LNHDA and SQIVND (reference sequence). CDR3 size: 18 residues. J gave up 0 bases and V 6 bases, and 11 bases lay outside the gene matches. CDR3 DNA sequence: TGTGCCAGTAGGGGGGCAGTCGGGACAGGGGATAGCAATCAGCCCCAGCATTTT. Protein product: CASRGAVGTGDSNQPQHF.

The genes are TRBV28 and TRBJ2-5; TRBD2 might be the D (5 bases). This CDR3 region has 12 residues. Per germline, CDR1 MDHEN and CDR2 SYDVKM. V was clipped by 8 bases and J by 6 bases, with 13 bases between them. The CDR3 reads CASGGEGKTQYF. Written as DNA, the CDR3 is TGTGCCAGCGGAGGTGAAGGGAAGACCCAGTACTTC.

The chain carries TRBV5-5 and TRBJ1-5, with D possibly being TRBD1 (6 bases). The germline V and J ends were trimmed by 2 bases and 2 bases, with 11 bases remaining between them. Germline V CDR1 and CDR2: SGHKS, YYEKEE (reference sequence). This CDR3 has 15 amino acids. The CDR3 DNA reads as TGTGCCAGCAGCTTCAGGGGATGGGGCAATCAGCCCCAGCATTTT. It specifies CASSFRGWGNQPQHF.

V usage is TRBV6-6 and J usage is TRBJ2-2; D may be TRBD1 or TRBD2 (5 bases each). Germline CDR1 reads MNHNY; CDR2 reads SVGAGI (reference sequence). The CDR3 sequence is 16 residues long. V was shortened by 5 bases and J by 4 bases, with 17 bases between the two germline ends. CDR3 in amino acids: CASSKPSGAATGELFF. CDR3 DNA: TGTGCCAGCAGTAAGCCATCCGGGGCGGCCACCGGGGAGCTGTTTTTT.

This rearrangement joins TRBV7-2 to TRBJ2-2, with 12 bases matching TRBD2. The germline V gene encodes CDR1 SGHTA and CDR2 FQGNSA. After removal of 1 base from V and 7 bases from J, the junction contained 10 bases not matched to a gene. The CDR3 extends over 18 amino acids. CDR3 protein: CASSLDPSGRGLSGELFF. In DNA, the CDR3 is TGTGCCAGCAGCTTAGATCCTAGCGGGAGGGGATTGAGCGGGGAGCTGTTTTTT.

The chain uses TRBV6-1 and TRBJ1-4; 7 nucleotides line up with TRBD1. The CDR3 runs to 16 residues. Germline V gives CDR1 MNHNS, CDR2 SASEGT. V shed 4 bases and J 6 bases; nucleotides not matched to a gene: 11. The CDR3: CASSGARAGGYEKLFF. CDR3 DNA sequence: TGTGCCAGCAGTGGAGCTCGGGCAGGGGGGTATGAAAAACTGTTTTTT.

The rearrangement uses TRBV5-1 and TRBJ2-1; maybe TRBD2 (5 bases). The CDR3 contains 16 residues. From germline, CDR1 is SGHRS and CDR2 YFSETQ. V was pared by 0 bases and J by 11 bases, with 21 bases between. DNA of the CDR3: TGCGCCAGCAGCTTGGGTATCGGGGTTGAAAGCGACAAGCAGTTCTTC. This gives the protein CASSLGIGVESDKQFF. Looking up the rest from reference TRBV5-1 and TRBJ2-1 gives the full variable domain: KAGVTQTPRYLIKTRGQQVTLSCSPISGHRSVSWYQQTPGQGLQFLFEYFSETQRNKGNFPGRFSGRQFSNSRSEMNVSTLELGDSALYLCASSLGIGVESDKQFFGPGTRLTVL.

J is TRBJ2-2 and V is TRBV9; either TRBD1 or TRBD2 may supply D (6 bases each). Trimming pared 1 base from V and 6 bases from J, leaving 13 bases between. The CDR3 covers 15 residues. Germline loops: CDR1 SGDLS, CDR2 YYNGEE. CDR3 DNA sequence: TGTGCCAGCAGCGTACGTGGGGGGCTGGCCGGGGAGCTGTTTTTT. Translation gives CASSVRGGLAGELFF. The variable domain in full, with the rest retrieved from reference TRBV9 and TRBJ2-2, is DSGVTQTPKHLITATGQRVTLRCSPRSGDLSVYWYQQSLDQGLQFLIQYYNGEERAKGNILERFSAQQFPDLHSELNLSSLELGDSALYFCASSVRGGLAGELFFGEGSRLTVL.

This clone was picked up a small number of times. The chain joins TRBV6-1 to TRBJ1-2; the match to TRBD1 covers 7 bases. Germline V gene data show CDR1 as MNHNS and CDR2 as SASEGT. The ends lost 6 bases at V and 4 bases at J; junction bases unmatched: 8. The CDR3 contains 14 residues. CDR3 sequence (DNA): TGTGCCAGCAGCAAAGCGGGACAGTCCTATGGCTACACCTTC. Its protein is CASSKAGQSYGYTF.

The rearrangement joins TRBV27 to TRBJ1-4; 7 bases agree with TRBD1. The CDR3 runs to 14 residues. V was clipped by 7 bases and J by 7 bases; unmatched bases: 9. The germline V gene has CDR1 MNHEY and CDR2 SMNVEV (reference sequence). The CDR3 protein is CASKNRGGSEKLFF. CDR3 in DNA: TGTGCCAGCAAGAACAGGGGTGGAAGTGAAAAACTGTTTTTT.

The chain uses TRBV7-2 and TRBJ2-2; the match to TRBD1 covers 7 bases. Trimming cost V 2 bases and J 5 bases; bases outside gene matches: 8. Germline CDR1 and CDR2: SGHTA and FQGNSA. The CDR3 length is 16 residues. The CDR3 loop is CASSLLQGGATGELFF. CDR3 nucleotides: TGTGCCAGCAGCTTATTGCAAGGGGGCGCGACCGGGGAGCTGTTTTTT.

V gene TRBV6-5 combines with J gene TRBJ1-1; D is perhaps TRBD1 (5 bases). In germline, CDR1 is MNHEY, CDR2 SVGAGI. Trimming stripped 2 bases from V and 7 bases from J, with 14 bases between. The CDR3 contains 14 residues. In nucleotides, the CDR3 is TGTGCCAGCAGTTACCACCACCTGGGGGTTGAAGCTTTCTTT. Translated, it gives CASSYHHLGVEAFF.

V and J are TRBV6-5 and TRBJ2-7; D unresolved. V lost 9 bases to trimming and J lost 0 bases, with 15 bases between them. CDR1 MNHEY and CDR2 SVGAGI come from the germline V gene. The CDR3 loop spans 14 amino acids. The CDR3 DNA is TGTGCCAGTCGCGCAGGCCTAAGCTCCTACGAGCAGTACTTC. Amino acid sequence: CASRAGLSSYEQYF.

The CDR3, as DNA: TGTGCCACCAGCAGAGATTCTATAAGCGGGAGTTGGAGCACAGATACGCAGTATTTT. Amino acids: CATSRDSISGSWSTDTQYF. The rearrangement uses TRBV15 and TRBJ2-3, with 8 bases that match TRBD2. This CDR3 contains 19 residues. Germline CDR1 and CDR2: LNHNV and YYDKDF (reference sequence). V dropped 0 bases and J dropped 0; count of bases not matched to a gene: 11.

V gene TRBV4-1 combines with J gene TRBJ1-5; D possibly corresponds to TRBD1 (6 bases). V lost 2 bases and J lost 4, with 18 bases in between. Germline V gives CDR1 MGHRA, CDR2 YSYEKL. There are 17 residues in the CDR3. Here the CDR3 DNA reads TGCGCCAGCAGCCAAACACGCACCAGGGGAAGGAATCAGCCCCAGCATTTT. Protein sequence: CASSQTRTRGRNQPQHF.

The CDR3 region has the DNA TGTGCCAGCAGCTTAAGCCCACCTTGGACAGGGTCGGCGGGGATTACCTTC. Its protein product is CASSLSPPWTGSAGITF. The chain carries TRBV7-2 and TRBJ1-2, with 8 bases matching TRBD1. V shed 2 bases and J 14 bases; nucleotides not matched to a gene: 22. The CDR3 extends over 17 amino acids. CDR1 SGHTA and CDR2 FQGNSA come from the germline V gene.

This chain links TRBV27 with TRBJ1-5; possibly TRBD1 for D (5 bases). The CDR3 has 16 residues. The V end lost 1 base, the J end lost 2 bases, and 12 bases lay between the germline ends. Germline loops: CDR1 MNHEY, CDR2 SMNVEV (reference sequence). The CDR3 loop is CASSLWGTGGNQPQHF. The CDR3 bases are TGTGCCAGCAGTTTATGGGGGACGGGGGGCAATCAGCCCCAGCATTTT.